The present entry profiles one T cell receptor (beta chain) with its context. Its antigen is not identified. Sequencing was performed with immunoSEQ multiplex PCR; in TCRdb, only in-frame clones are kept and a portion is missing. The data contain 120,000 or so clones, around 90% of them seen just once; the ten biggest clones take up less than 2%. The approximately 120-subject validation cohort, separate from the approximately 630-subject first cohort, included the donors. These data are taken from a study of cytomegalovirus exposure and HLA in healthy donors. Study conclusions and caveats: It was reported that the classifier diagnosed cytomegalovirus status with high specificity and sensitivity in both the original and validation cohorts. Some TCR beta chains (more than 150 of them) were listed as cytomegalovirus-associated.

The germline gives CDR1 KGHSH, CDR2 LQKENI. CDR3 length: 15 amino acids. V was pared by 4 bases and J by 4 bases, with 4 bases of the junction left unmatched. The J gene is TRBJ2-3, the V gene TRBV18, with 11 nucleotides matching TRBD2. This receptor was obtained from a woman under 30 in good health and CMV-seronegative. The sequenced sample consisted of PBMCs. The CDR3 nucleotides are TGTGCCAGCTCACTACTAGCGGGGGTGGCAGATACGCAGTATTTT. Protein product: CASSLLAGVADTQYF.